One and the same sample provided the 8 T cell receptor beta chains below, sequenced in a study of CD8 T cells in ankylosing spondylitis. Study observations and caveats: The study identified a TCR beta motif of under ten highly homologous variants that appeared characteristic of ankylosing spondylitis blood.

MiXCR, applied by TCRdb to the 5' RACE reads, yields one record per CDR3 protein. The sample has a few hundred thousand distinct CDR3 sequences, about 12% seen once. What these receptors recognize is not known. What was sequenced was blood, either unsorted or a sorted T cell fraction (not recorded which). These TCRs come from a male donor with ankylosing spondylitis.

There are a few counts of this clonotype. The chain is built from TRBV10-2 and TRBJ2-1; 7 bases agree with TRBD1. CDR1 and CDR2 from the germline V gene are WSHSY and SAAADI. The CDR3 has 16 amino acids. V dropped 7 bases and J dropped 4; count of bases not matched to a gene: 13. In DNA, the CDR3 is TGCGCCAGCACTATTTTGCCGGGACAGAGGTACAATGAGCAGTTCTTC. Translated, it gives CASTILPGQRYNEQFF.

This clonotype was observed a few times. The chain employs TRBV20-1 and TRBJ1-1; D is undetermined. The CDR3 is 13 amino acids. CDR1 DFQATT and CDR2 SNEGSKA come from the germline V gene (reference sequence). Trimming took off 2 bases at V and 5 bases at J, with 12 bases between the two ends. The CDR3 nucleotides read TGCAGTGCTAGATGGCAGATCGAGACTGAAGCTTTCTTT. It translates to CSARWQIETEAFF.

About this clonotype: At one end, the junction sequence differs from germline, possibly due to a read error. This rearrangement joins TRBV12-3 or TRBV12-4 to TRBJ1-5, with 9 bases identical to TRBD1. CDR3 length: 18 residues. CDR3 coding DNA: TGTACCAGCAGTTTAGCGAGGGGACAGGGAGGCGGCAATCAGCCCCAGCATTTT. Its translation is CTSSLARGQGGGNQPQHF.

The chain couples TRBV3-1 to TRBJ2-1, with D perhaps matching TRBD1 or TRBD2 (5 bases each). V was shortened by 1 base and J by 12 bases, with 10 bases between the two germline ends. The germline V gene has CDR1 LGHDT and CDR2 YNNKEL (reference sequence). CDR3 size: 12 residues. CDR3 DNA: TGTGCCAGCAGCCAAGTCACTAGGGGGCAGTTCTTC. Translating gives CASSQVTRGQFF.

This clonotype was recorded a few times. The chain has TRBV5-6 and TRBJ1-2, with D uncertain. Trimming cost V 4 bases and J 0 bases, with 10 bases left between them. The CDR3 extends over 14 amino acids. Germline loops: CDR1 SGHDT, CDR2 YYEEEE. CDR3 protein: CASSETGTNYGYTF. Written as DNA, the CDR3 is TGTGCCAGCAGCGAGACCGGGACTAACTATGGCTACACCTTC.

This chain links TRBV20-1 with TRBJ2-2; D might be TRBD1 (6 bases). The CDR3 has 14 residues. CDR1 and CDR2 (germline): DFQATT, SNEGSKA (reference sequence). V dropped 3 bases and J dropped 4 bases, with 12 bases sitting between them. CDR3 sequence: CSARFWGLTGELFF. Here the CDR3 DNA reads TGCAGTGCTAGGTTTTGGGGGCTCACCGGGGAGCTGTTTTTT.

This clonotype occurred a few times. The rearrangement joins TRBV10-2 to TRBJ2-3; a weak D match, TRBD2 (5 bases). Germline assignment: CDR1 WSHSY and CDR2 SAAADI. V lost 3 bases and J 6 bases, leaving 22 bases between the germline ends. The CDR3 sequence is 17 residues long. The CDR3 loop reads CASSDPGRGQNGDTQYF. The CDR3 DNA is TGCGCCAGCAGTGACCCGGGTAGAGGGCAAAACGGGGATACGCAGTATTTT.

This clonotype was seen many times. This chain joins TRBV12-3 or TRBV12-4 and TRBJ2-3; no clear D. CDR3 size: 14 residues. Trimming stripped 7 bases from V and 3 bases from J, with 14 bases between. CDR3 protein: CASTWGSETDTQYF. CDR3 nucleotides: TGTGCCAGCACCTGGGGAAGCGAAACAGATACGCAGTATTTT.